The clone carrying this TCR beta chain was seen more than once but under ten times. Its antigen is still unknown. The nonmyeloablative bone marrow transplants came from related graft donors, with transient mixed chimerism. V lost 7 bases to trimming and J lost 2 bases, with 11 bases between them. CDR3 size: 13 residues. Germline-derived CDR1 and CDR2 are SNHLY and FYNNEI. The data derive from a study of Tregs in tolerant kidney transplant recipients. Study observations and caveats: In tolerant patients, donor-specific Tregs outgrew total Tregs, suggesting antigen-driven expansion.

Assay: immunoSEQ multiplex PCR; the TCRdb copy retains only in-frame clones and omits some. The sample holds tens of thousands of clones, around 87% seen once. The clonotype originates from a human patient who received a combined kidney and bone marrow transplant. Some T cells may possibly be graft donor cells. Specimen: CD4+ T cells from blood (PBMCs), collected 6 months after the transplant. This sequence joins TRBV2 and TRBJ1-1; D uncertain. The CDR3 sequence is CASTPSPNTEAFF. For the CDR3, the DNA is TGTGCCAGCACTCCTAGTCCCAACACTGAAGCTTTCTTT. The complete variable domain, with remaining parts taken from reference TRBV2 and TRBJ1-1, reads EPEVTQTPSHQVTQMGQEVILRCVPISNHLYFYWYRQILGQKVEFLVSFYNNEISEKSEIFDDQFSVERPDGSNFTLKIRSTKLEDSAMYFCASTPSPNTEAFFGQGTRLTVV.